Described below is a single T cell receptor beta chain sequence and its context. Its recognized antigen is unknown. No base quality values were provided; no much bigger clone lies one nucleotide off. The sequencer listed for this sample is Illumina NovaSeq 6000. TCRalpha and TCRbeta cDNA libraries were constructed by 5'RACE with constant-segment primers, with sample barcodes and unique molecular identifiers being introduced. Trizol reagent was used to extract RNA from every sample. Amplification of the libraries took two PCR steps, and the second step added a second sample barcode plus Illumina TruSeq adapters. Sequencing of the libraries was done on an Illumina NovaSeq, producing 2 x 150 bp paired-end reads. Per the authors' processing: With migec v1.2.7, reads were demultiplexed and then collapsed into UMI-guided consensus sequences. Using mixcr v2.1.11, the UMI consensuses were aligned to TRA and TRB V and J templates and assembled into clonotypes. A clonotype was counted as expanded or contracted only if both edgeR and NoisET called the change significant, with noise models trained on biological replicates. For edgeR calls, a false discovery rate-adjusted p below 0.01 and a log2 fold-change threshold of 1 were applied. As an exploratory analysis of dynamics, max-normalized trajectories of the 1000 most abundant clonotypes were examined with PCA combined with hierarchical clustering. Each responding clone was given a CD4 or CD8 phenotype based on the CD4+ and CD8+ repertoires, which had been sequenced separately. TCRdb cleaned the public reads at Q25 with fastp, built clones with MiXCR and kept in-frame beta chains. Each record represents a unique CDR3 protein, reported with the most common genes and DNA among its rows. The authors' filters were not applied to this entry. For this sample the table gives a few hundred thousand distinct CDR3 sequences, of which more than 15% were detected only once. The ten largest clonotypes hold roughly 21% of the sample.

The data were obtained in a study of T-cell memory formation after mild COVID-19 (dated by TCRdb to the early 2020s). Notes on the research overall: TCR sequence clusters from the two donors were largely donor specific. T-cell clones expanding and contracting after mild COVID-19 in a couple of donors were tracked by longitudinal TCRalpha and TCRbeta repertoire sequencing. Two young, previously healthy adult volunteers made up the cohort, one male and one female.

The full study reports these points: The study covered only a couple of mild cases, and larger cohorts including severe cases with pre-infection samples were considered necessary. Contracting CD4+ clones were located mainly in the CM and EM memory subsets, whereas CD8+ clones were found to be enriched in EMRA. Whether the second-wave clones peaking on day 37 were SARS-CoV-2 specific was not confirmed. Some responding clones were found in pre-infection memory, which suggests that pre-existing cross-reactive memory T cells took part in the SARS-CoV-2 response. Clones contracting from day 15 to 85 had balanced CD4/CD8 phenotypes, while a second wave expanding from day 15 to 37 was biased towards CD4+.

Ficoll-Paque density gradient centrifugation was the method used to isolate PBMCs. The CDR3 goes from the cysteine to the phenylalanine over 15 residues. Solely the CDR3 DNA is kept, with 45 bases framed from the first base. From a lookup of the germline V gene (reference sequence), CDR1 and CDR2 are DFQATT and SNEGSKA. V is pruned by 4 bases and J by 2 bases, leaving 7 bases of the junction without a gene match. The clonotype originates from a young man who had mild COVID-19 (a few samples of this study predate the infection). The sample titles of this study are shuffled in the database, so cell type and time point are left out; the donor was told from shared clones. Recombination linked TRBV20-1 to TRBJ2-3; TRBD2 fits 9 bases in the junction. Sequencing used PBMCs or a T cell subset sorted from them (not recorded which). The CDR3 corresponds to CSANRLADFTDTQYF. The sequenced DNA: TGCAGTGCTAACCGACTAGCGGATTTCACAGATACGCAGTATTTT.